The 11 T cell receptor beta chains reported below all come from one sample, sequenced in a study of T-cell reconstitution after alpha-beta-depleted transplantation in children. The authors prepared the TCRbeta library with unique molecular identifiers. TCRdb ran MiXCR on the PCR reads and lists one entry per CDR3 protein. The sample lists about 250,000 distinct CDR3 sequences; more than 20% were seen once. The sequencing used PBMCs, mostly from graft donor cells, collected 360 days after TCRalphabeta/CD19-depleted stem cell transplant. The receptor source for this set is a female patient younger than 10 who had a stem cell transplant for congenital amegakaryocytic thrombocytopenia, so the T cells may come from the graft donor.

This chain uses TRBV12-3 or TRBV12-4 with TRBJ2-7, with D unresolved. The V end was cut by 2 bases, the J end by 4 bases, with 9 bases between. The length of the CDR3 is 13 residues. The CDR3 DNA sequence: TGTGCCAGCAGTTTAATAGGATCTTACGAGCAGTACTTC. Its translation: CASSLIGSYEQYF.

CDR3 sequence (DNA): TGTGCCAGCAGCTTAGCCGGACAGATTTATTATGGCTACACCTTC. Its protein product is CASSLAGQIYYGYTF. V and J are TRBV7-9 and TRBJ1-2; D might be TRBD1 (6 bases). This CDR3 has 15 amino acids. Looked up from germline, CDR1 is SEHNR and CDR2 is FQNEAQ (reference sequence). V lost 0 bases to trimming and J lost 5 bases, with 13 bases between them.

The V and J genes are TRBV9 and TRBJ2-3, with D possibly matching TRBD2 (6 bases). Trimming removed 6 bases at V and 4 bases at J, with 15 bases between. There are 14 residues in the CDR3. Germline V gene sequence: CDR1 SGDLS, CDR2 YYNGEE. CDR3 bases: TGTGCCAGCAACCGCGGGGCCAGGCCAGATACGCAGTATTTT. Residues: CASNRGARPDTQYF. Full variable domain (remainder filled in from reference TRBV9 and TRBJ2-3): DSGVTQTPKHLITATGQRVTLRCSPRSGDLSVYWYQQSLDQGLQFLIQYYNGEERAKGNILERFSAQQFPDLHSELNLSSLELGDSALYFCASNRGARPDTQYFGPGTRLTVL.

In this sample, this clonotype turned up a few times. V usage is TRBV25-1 and J usage is TRBJ2-7; 9 bases match TRBD1. Looked up from germline, CDR1 is MGHDK and CDR2 is SYGVNS. The CDR3 consists of 16 residues. After removal of 0 bases from V and 0 bases from J, the junction contained 3 bases not matched to a gene. DNA of the CDR3: TGTGCCAGCAGTGAATACGGACAGGGGAACTCCTACGAGCAGTACTTC. It specifies CASSEYGQGNSYEQYF.

The chain has TRBV25-1 and TRBJ2-7; 9 bases fit TRBD1. This CDR3 region has 16 residues. V trimming: 3 bases; J trimming: 4 bases; junction bases outside the gene matches: 10. The V gene's germline CDR1 is MGHDK and CDR2 SYGVNS. CDR3: CASSEPQGALPYEQYF. The CDR3 DNA is TGTGCCAGCAGTGAGCCACAGGGGGCGCTTCCGTACGAGCAGTACTTC.

This clonotype was seen a handful of times. This sequence joins TRBV4-2 and TRBJ2-7, with a possible D match to TRBD2 (5 bases). V was cut by 1 base and J by 0 bases, with 10 bases left in between. The CDR3 is made up of 15 amino acids. Germline V gives CDR1 LGHNA, CDR2 YNFKEQ. The CDR3 sequence: CASSQGEKASYEQYF. Here the CDR3 DNA reads TGTGCCAGCAGCCAAGGGGAGAAAGCCTCCTACGAGCAGTACTTC.

V usage is TRBV25-1 and J usage is TRBJ1-2, with TRBD1 matching over 8 bases. The CDR3 length is 17 residues. Germline V gives CDR1 MGHDK, CDR2 SYGVNS. Trimming removed 1 base from V and 1 base from J; junction bases left unmatched: 8. CDR3 nucleotides: TGTGCCAGCAGTGAATCCCCGGGGGACAGGCTTAACTATGGCTACACCTTC. This sequence encodes CASSESPGDRLNYGYTF.

Only a few counts were recorded for this clonotype. The J gene is TRBJ2-1, the V gene TRBV4-1; 7 nucleotides agree with TRBD2. This CDR3 contains 16 residues. The V gene's germline CDR1 is MGHRA and CDR2 YSYEKL. With 2 bases clipped from V and 8 bases from J, the junction kept 12 bases outside the gene matches. The CDR3 is CASSQLPGLTVHEQFF. CDR3 DNA sequence: TGCGCCAGCAGCCAACTACCGGGACTAACGGTACATGAGCAGTTCTTC.

This clonotype came up many times. The chain has TRBV4-1 and TRBJ2-1; D uncertain. There are 13 residues in the CDR3. Germline V gene data show CDR1 as MGHRA and CDR2 as YSYEKL. The V end lost 0 bases, the J end lost 3 bases, and 3 bases lay between the germline ends. The CDR3 loop is CASSQDGYNEQFF. The CDR3 coding sequence is TGCGCCAGCAGCCAAGATGGCTACAATGAGCAGTTCTTC.

The chain employs TRBV10-3 and TRBJ2-5; D not certain. Trimming left V 3 bases short and J 4 bases short, with 3 bases between. This CDR3 contains 11 residues. Germline V gene data show CDR1 as ENHRY and CDR2 as SYGVKD. In DNA form, the CDR3 reads TGTGCCATCAGTGATTCAGAGACCCAGTACTTC. Amino acid sequence: CAISDSETQYF.

The V gene is TRBV28, the J gene TRBJ2-1, with unresolved D. Germline CDR1 is MDHEN and CDR2 is SYDVKM. The V end lost 5 bases, the J end lost 8 bases, and 16 bases lay between the germline ends. The CDR3 sequence is 14 residues long. This CDR3 is CASSLPQIPHEQFF. The CDR3 DNA reads TGTGCCAGCAGTCTCCCACAGATCCCGCATGAGCAGTTCTTC. The full variable domain, its missing parts supplied by reference TRBV28 and TRBJ2-1, is DVKVTQSSRYLVKRTGEKVFLECVQDMDHENMFWYRQDPGLGLRLIYFSYDVKMKEKGDIPEGYSVSREKKERFSLILESASTNQTSMYLCASSLPQIPHEQFFGPGTRLTVL.